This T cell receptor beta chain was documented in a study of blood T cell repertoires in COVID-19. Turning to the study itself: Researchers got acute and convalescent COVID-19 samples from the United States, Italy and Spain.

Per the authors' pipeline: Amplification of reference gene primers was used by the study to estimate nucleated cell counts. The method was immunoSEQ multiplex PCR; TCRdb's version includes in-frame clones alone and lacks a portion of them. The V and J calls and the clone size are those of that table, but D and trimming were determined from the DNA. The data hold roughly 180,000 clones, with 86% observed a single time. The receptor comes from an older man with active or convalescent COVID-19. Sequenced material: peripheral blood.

The chain's CDR3 is CASSQNQNSNYGYTF. The CDR3 nucleotides are TGTGCCAGCAGCCAAAACCAGAATTCTAACTATGGCTACACCTTC. The chain combines TRBV14 with TRBJ1-2; D remains ambiguous. Germline CDR1 reads SGHDN; CDR2 reads FVKESK. The CDR3 spans 15 residues. V dropped 2 bases and J dropped 0 bases, with 10 bases sitting between them.